This T cell receptor beta chain originates from a study of cytomegalovirus exposure and HLA in healthy donors. PCR employed 60 Vbeta and 13 Jbeta primers. In the source study's methods: In a later analysis, tens of millions of unique TCR beta chains included roughly 11 million shared by two or more donors. This table comes from immunoSEQ multiplex PCR, and its TCRdb copy is limited to in-frame clones, with some not included. V and J calls and clone size are as listed in that table; D and trimming were resolved from the DNA. The sample contains about 92,000 clones, approximately 71% of which appear only once. Study results and caveats: A later analysis showed TCR association rates differing by HLA locus, peaking at DRB1 and lowest at HLA-C. Most TCR sequences were seen very rarely across donors, but some public TCRs occurred in many. Immune exposure information comprised only CMV serostatus.

Germline V gene sequence: CDR1 SGHVS, CDR2 FNYEAQ. This CDR3 has 18 residues. With 2 bases clipped from V and 1 base from J, the junction kept 10 bases outside the gene matches. Regarding this clone: Its antigen remains unidentified.

The chain combines TRBV7-6 with TRBJ2-2; 7 positions match TRBD2. Specimen: PBMCs. This receptor was identified in a woman younger than 30 in good health and CMV-seropositive. The CDR3 DNA follows: TGTGCCAGCAGCTTACTCTCCGTGGTAGCGGGGAACACCGGGGAGCTGTTTTTT. Its translation is CASSLLSVVAGNTGELFF.